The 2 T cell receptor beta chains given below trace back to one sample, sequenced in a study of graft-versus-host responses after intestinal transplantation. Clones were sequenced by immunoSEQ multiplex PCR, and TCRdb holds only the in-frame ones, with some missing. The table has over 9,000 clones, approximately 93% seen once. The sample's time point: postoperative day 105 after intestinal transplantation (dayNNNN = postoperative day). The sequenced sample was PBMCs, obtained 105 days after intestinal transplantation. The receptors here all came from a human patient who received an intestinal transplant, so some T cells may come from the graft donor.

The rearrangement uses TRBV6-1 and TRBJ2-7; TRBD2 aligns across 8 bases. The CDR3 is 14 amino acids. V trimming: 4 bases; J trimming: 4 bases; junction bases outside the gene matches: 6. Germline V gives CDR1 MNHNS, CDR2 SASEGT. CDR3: CASSGGLGVYEQYF. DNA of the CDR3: TGTGCCAGCAGTGGGGGACTAGGAGTGTACGAGCAGTACTTC.

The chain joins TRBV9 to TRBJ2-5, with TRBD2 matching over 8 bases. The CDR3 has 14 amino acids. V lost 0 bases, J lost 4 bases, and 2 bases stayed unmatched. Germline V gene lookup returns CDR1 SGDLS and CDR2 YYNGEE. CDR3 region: CASSVAGGVETQYF. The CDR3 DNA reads TGTGCCAGCAGCGTAGCGGGGGGGGTAGAGACCCAGTACTTC.